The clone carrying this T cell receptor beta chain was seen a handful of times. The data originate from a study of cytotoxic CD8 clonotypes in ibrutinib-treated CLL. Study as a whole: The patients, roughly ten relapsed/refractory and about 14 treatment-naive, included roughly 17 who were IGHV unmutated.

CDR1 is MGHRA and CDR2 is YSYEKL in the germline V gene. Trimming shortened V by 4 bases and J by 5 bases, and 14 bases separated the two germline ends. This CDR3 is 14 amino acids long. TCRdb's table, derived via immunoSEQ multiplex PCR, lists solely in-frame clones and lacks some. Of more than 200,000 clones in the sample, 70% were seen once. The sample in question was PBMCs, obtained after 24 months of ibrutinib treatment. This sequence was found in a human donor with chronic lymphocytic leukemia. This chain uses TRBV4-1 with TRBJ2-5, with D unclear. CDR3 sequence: CASSRSDGSETQYF. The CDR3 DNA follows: TGCGCCAGCAGCCGGAGCGACGGAAGTGAGACCCAGTACTTC.